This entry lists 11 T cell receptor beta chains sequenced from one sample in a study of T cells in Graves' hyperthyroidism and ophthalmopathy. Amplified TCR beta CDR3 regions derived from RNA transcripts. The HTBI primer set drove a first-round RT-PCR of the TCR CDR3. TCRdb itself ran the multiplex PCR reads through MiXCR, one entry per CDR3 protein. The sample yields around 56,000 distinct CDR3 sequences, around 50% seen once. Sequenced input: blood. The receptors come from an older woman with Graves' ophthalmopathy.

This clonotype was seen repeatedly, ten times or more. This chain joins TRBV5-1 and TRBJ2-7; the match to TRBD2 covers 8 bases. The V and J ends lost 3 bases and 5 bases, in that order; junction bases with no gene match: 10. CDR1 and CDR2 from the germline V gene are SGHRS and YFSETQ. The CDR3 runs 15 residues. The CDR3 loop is CASSSSLADKNEQYF. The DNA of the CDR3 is TGCGCCAGCAGCTCCTCACTAGCGGACAAAAACGAGCAGTACTTC.

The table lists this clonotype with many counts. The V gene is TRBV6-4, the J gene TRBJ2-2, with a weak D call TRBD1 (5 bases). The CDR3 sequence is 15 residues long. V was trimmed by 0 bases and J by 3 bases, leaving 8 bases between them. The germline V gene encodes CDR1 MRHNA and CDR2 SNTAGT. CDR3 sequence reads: CASSDSGADTGELFF. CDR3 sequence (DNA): TGTGCCAGCAGTGACTCAGGGGCCGACACCGGGGAGCTGTTTTTT.

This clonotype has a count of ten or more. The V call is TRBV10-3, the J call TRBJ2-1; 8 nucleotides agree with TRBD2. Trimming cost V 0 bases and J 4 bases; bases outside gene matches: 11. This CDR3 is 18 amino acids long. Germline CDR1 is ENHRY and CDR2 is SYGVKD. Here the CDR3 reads CAISESGVAGQPYNEQFF. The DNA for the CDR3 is TGTGCCATCAGTGAGTCAGGGGTAGCGGGACAACCTTACAATGAGCAGTTCTTC.

The CDR3: CASRGVGGTEAFF. CDR3 DNA: TGTGCCAGCAGGGGGGTTGGCGGCACTGAAGCTTTCTTT. V and J are TRBV5-8 and TRBJ1-1; D possibly corresponds to TRBD1 (5 bases). The germline gives CDR1 SGHTS, CDR2 YDEGEE. The CDR3 consists of 13 residues. V was cut by 5 bases and J by 4 bases, with 12 bases left in between.

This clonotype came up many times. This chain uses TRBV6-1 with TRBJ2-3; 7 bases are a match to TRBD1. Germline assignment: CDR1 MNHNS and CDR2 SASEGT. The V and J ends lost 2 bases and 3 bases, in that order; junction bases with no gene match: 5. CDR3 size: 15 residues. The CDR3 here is CASSELDRVTDTQYF. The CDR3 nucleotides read TGTGCCAGCAGTGAATTAGACAGGGTAACAGATACGCAGTATTTT.

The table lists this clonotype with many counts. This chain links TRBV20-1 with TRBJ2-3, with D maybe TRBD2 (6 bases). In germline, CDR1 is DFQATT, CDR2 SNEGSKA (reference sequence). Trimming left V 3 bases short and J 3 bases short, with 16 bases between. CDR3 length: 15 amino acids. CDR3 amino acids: CSARREDLFTDTQYF. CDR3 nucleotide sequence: TGCAGTGCTAGGAGGGAGGACTTGTTTACAGATACGCAGTATTTT.

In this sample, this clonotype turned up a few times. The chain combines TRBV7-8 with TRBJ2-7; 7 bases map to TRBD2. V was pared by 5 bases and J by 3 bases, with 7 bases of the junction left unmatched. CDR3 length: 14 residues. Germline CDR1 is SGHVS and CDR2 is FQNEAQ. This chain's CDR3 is CASSPRIAGYEQYF. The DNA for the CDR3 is TGTGCCAGCAGCCCCCGAATAGCGGGCTACGAGCAGTACTTC.

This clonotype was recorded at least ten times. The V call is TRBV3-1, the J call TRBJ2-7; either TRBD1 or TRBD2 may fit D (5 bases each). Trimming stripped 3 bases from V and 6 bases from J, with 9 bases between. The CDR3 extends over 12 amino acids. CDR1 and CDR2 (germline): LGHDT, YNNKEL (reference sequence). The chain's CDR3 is CASSHTGGEQYF. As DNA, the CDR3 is TGTGCCAGCAGCCACACAGGAGGCGAGCAGTACTTC.

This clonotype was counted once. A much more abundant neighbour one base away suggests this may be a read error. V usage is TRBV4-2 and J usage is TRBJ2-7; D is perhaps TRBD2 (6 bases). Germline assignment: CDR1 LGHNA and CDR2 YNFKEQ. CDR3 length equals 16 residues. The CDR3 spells CVSSQDRRGGSYGQYF. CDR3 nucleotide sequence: TGTGTCAGCAGCCAAGATCGAAGGGGAGGATCCTACGGGCAGTACTTC.

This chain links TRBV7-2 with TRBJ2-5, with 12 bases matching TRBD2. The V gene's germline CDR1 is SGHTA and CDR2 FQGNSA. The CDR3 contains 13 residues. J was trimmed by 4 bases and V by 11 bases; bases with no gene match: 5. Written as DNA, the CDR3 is TGTGCCTCTCAGACTAGCGGGAGAGAGACCCAGTACTTC. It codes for CASQTSGRETQYF.

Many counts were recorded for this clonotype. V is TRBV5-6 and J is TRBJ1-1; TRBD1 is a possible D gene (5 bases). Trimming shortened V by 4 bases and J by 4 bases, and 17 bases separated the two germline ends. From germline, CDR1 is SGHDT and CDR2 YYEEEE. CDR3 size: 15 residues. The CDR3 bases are TGTGCCAGCAGCCGCCGGGTAGGGGTCCTCACTGAAGCTTTCTTT. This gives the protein CASSRRVGVLTEAFF.